This record concerns one TCR beta chain sequence. Its matching antigen is unknown. Trimming removed 0 bases at V and 1 base at J, with 5 bases between. This CDR3 spans 15 amino acids. From germline, CDR1 is SGHRS and CDR2 YFSETQ. These data come from a study of type 1 regulatory T cells. Study-wide background: This in vitro CD4 product, T-allo10, is enriched for Tr1 cells and alloantigen-specific.

One entry per CDR3 protein, called by TCRdb with MiXCR from the reads. The top ten hold 13% to 15% of the sample, which has tens of thousands of distinct CDR3 sequences, over 55% seen once. The graft donor-derived T-allo10 cells reportedly recognize host alloantigens, are anergic, and suppress alloantigen-specifically. Sequencing input: cultured T cells, either the whole culture or a sorted T cell fraction (not recorded which). Subset here: Tr1-enriched cell product generated in vitro against host alloantigens. The chain carries TRBV5-1 and TRBJ2-6; unclear D gene. The receptor was isolated from a human donor in good health. CDR3 bases: TGCGCCAGCAGCTTGGATGCTTCTGGGGCCAACGTCCTGACTTTC. This gives the protein CASSLDASGANVLTF.